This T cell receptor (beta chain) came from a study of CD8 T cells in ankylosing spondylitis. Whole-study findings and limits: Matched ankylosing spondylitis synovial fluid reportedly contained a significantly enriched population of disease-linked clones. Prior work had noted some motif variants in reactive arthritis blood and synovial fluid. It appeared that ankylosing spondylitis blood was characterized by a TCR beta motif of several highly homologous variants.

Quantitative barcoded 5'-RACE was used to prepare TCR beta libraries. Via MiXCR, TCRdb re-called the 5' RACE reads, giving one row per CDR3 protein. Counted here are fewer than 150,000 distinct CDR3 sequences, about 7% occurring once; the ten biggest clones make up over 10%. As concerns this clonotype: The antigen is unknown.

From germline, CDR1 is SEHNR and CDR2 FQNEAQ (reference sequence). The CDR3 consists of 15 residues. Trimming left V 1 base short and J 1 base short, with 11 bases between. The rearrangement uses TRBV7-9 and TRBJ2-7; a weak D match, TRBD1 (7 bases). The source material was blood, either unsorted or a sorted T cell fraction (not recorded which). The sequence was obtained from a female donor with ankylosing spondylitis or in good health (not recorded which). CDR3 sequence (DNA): TGTGCCAGCAGCTTAGGGAGGGACAGATCCTACGAGCAGTACTTC. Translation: CASSLGRDRSYEQYF.